This TCR beta chain was sequenced for a study of vaccination effects on CD4 cells after COVID-19. Study as a whole: After the second dose, samples were taken at median day 72.

Peptide-pool stimulation followed by sequencing identified expanded antigen-specific CD4+ clonotypes in the ViraFEST assay. At the end of roughly ten days of culture, CD4+ T cells were isolated. Of the BNT162b2 and mRNA-1273 vaccines, participants received two doses of one or the other. Comments on this clone: Its antigen is currently unknown.

The V gene end was trimmed by 4 bases and the J gene end by 2 bases; junction bases not matched to a gene: 4. The CDR3 totals 15 residues. Germline V gene sequence: CDR1 SGHRS, CDR2 YFSETQ. Profiling relied on immunoSEQ multiplex PCR, and the TCRdb table lists in-frame clones only, not all of them. The table has some 34,000 clones, almost 85% seen once. The specimen was CD4+ T cells from PBMCs cultured with HCoV-NL63 spike peptides, collected after COVID-19 vaccination. This receptor was identified in a human donor who received a COVID-19 vaccine. Some clones in this sample may be carry-over from other donors' samples. This chain connects TRBV5-1 to TRBJ2-2; the match to TRBD1 covers 8 bases. The CDR3 nucleotides are TGCGCCAGCAGCCTACAGGGGGGTAACACCGGGGAGCTGTTTTTT. Amino acids: CASSLQGGNTGELFF.